This record covers a single T cell receptor beta chain. The antigen remains unidentified. The sample is drawn from a study of shared clonotypes between healthy human individuals. About the study: Each donor's CD8 memory used one plate, CD8 naive two, each CD4 subset three.

Deep-level running was used for the assay. TCRdb's table, derived via immunoSEQ multiplex PCR, lists solely in-frame clones and lacks some. Seen here are fewer than 200,000 clones, 80% to 95% observed once, and the top ten hold about 0.07%. Overall study results and limits: The generation probabilities recorded for non-shared clonotypes fell below those of clonotypes shared by all four donors. Among a few donors, roughly 5% of naive CD4 clonotypes were found in common.

Sequenced material: naive CD4+ T cells sorted from blood. The subset is: CD45RA+ positively selected. This clonotype originated in a woman in her twenties or thirties in good health.

CDR3 sequence (DNA): TGTGCCATCAGTGAGGTAGCGGGGGCTTACTACAATGAGCAGTTCTTC. Amino acid sequence: CAISEVAGAYYNEQFF. This chain connects TRBV10-3 to TRBJ2-1; 9 nucleotides match TRBD2. CDR3 length: 16 residues. Looked up from germline, CDR1 is ENHRY and CDR2 is SYGVKD. V shed 2 bases, J shed 3 bases, and the junction held 5 bases outside the gene matches.